Described below is a single T cell receptor beta chain sequence and its context. This sample is part of a study of OX40 agonist ivuxolimab in advanced cancers. CDR3 length equals 14 residues. CDR1 MNHEY and CDR2 SVGAGI come from the germline V gene. V was cut by 2 bases and J by 6 bases, with 14 bases left in between. Libraries were prepared by immunoSEQ multiplex PCR; TCRdb keeps only in-frame clonotypes and omits some of them. Of roughly 75,000 clones listed, about 93% are singletons. The source is an adult with an advanced solid tumor such as melanoma, head and neck, liver or kidney cancer. Sample: CD4+ or CD8+ T cells sorted from blood, taken in a trial of the OX40 agonist ivuxolimab. The chain combines TRBV6-5 with TRBJ2-7, with a possible D match to TRBD1 (7 bases). The CDR3 here is CASSYRQGGSEQYF. As DNA, the CDR3 is TGTGCCAGCAGTTACAGGCAGGGGGGTAGCGAGCAGTACTTC.